The TCR beta chain described here comes from a study of T cells in Graves' hyperthyroidism and ophthalmopathy. From RNA transcripts, TCR beta CDR3 regions were amplified. Carried out on the TCR CDR3, a first-round RT-PCR used the HTBI primer set. TCRdb processed the multiplex PCR reads anew with MiXCR; each CDR3 protein has one entry. Counted here are hundreds of thousands of distinct CDR3 sequences, about 14% occurring once; the ten biggest clones make up about 12%. The CDR3 totals 14 residues. Germline values: CDR1 SQVTM, CDR2 ANQGSEA. About this clonotype itself: Germline is not matched at one junction end, which may reflect a read error.

Sequenced input: blood. The TCR sequence derives from a woman between 45 and 60 years old with Graves' ophthalmopathy. The chain joins TRBV29-1 to TRBJ2-7, with 9 bases that match TRBD1. CDR3 DNA sequence: TGCGGCGTTGGGGGGACAGGGAAGTCCTACGAGCAGTACTTC. It translates to CGVGGTGKSYEQYF.